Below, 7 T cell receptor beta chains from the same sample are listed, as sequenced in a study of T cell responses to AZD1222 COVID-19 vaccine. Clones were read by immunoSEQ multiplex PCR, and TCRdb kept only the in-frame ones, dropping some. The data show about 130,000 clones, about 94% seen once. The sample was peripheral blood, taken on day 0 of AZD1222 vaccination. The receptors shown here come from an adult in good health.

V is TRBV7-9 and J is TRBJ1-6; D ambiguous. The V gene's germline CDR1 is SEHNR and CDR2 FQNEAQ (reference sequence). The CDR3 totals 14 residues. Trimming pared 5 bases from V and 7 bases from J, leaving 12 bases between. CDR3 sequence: CASSAGGRNSPLHF. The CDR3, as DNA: TGTGCCAGCAGCGCCGGCGGGAGAAATTCACCCCTCCACTTT. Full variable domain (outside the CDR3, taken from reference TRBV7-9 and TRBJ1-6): DTGVSQNPRHKITKRGQNVTFRCDPISEHNRLYWYRQTLGQGPEFLTYFQNEAQLEKSRLLSDRFSAERPKGSFSTLEIQRTEQGDSAMYLCASSAGGRNSPLHFGNGTRLTVT.

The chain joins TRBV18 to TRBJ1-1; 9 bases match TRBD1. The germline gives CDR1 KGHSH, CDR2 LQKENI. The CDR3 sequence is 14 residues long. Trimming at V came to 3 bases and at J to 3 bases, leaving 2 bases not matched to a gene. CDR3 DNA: TGTGCCAGCTCACCGGACAGGGGCCACACTGAAGCTTTCTTT. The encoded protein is CASSPDRGHTEAFF.

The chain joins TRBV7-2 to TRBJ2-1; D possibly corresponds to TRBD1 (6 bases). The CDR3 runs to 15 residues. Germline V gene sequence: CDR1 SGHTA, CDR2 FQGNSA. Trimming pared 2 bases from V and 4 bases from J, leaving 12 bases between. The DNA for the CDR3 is TGTGCCAGCAGCTTATCAGGGGCAGATTACAATGAGCAGTTCTTC. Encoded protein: CASSLSGADYNEQFF.

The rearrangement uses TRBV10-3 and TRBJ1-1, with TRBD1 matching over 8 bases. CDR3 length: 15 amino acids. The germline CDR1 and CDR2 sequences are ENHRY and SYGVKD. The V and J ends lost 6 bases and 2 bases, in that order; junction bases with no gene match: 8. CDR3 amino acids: CAIRDKDRGNTEAFF. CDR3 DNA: TGTGCCATCAGAGATAAAGACAGGGGCAACACTGAAGCTTTCTTT.

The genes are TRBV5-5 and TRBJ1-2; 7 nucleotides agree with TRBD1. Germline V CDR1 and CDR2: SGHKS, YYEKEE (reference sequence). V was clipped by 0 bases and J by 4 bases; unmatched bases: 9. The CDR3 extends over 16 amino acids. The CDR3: CASSLGGTASFYGYTF. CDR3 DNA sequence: TGTGCCAGCAGCTTGGGGGGGACAGCCTCTTTCTATGGCTACACCTTC.

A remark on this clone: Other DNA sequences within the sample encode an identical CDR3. The CDR3 protein is CASSIGTGPEKLFF. The DNA for the CDR3 is TGTGCCAGTAGTATTGGGACAGGGCCGGAAAAACTGTTTTTT. The V and J genes are TRBV19 and TRBJ1-4; 9 bases map to TRBD1. Germline V lookup: CDR1 LNHDA, CDR2 SQIVND (reference sequence). The CDR3 covers 14 residues. V lost 3 bases to trimming and J lost 8 bases; unmatched junction nucleotides: 4.

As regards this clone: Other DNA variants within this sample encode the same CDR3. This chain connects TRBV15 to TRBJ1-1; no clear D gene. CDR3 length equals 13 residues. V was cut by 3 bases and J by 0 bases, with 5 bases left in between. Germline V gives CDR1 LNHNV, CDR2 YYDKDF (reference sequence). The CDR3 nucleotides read TGTGCCACCAGCAGCGGGGTGAACACTGAAGCTTTCTTT. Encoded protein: CATSSGVNTEAFF.